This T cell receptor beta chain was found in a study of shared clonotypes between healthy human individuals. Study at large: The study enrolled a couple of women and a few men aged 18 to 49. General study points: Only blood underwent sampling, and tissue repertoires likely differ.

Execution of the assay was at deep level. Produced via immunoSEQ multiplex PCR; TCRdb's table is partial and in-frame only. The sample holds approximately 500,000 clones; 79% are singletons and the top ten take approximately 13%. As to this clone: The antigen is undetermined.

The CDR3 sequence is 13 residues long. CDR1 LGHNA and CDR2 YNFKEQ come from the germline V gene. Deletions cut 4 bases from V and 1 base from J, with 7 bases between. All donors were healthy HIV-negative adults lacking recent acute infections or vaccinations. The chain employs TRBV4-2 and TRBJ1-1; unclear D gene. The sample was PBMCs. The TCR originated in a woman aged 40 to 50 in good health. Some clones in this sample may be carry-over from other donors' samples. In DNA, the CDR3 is TGTGCCAGCAGCCTAGAAGCGAACACTGAAGCTTTCTTT. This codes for CASSLEANTEAFF.